Below, 14 T cell receptor beta chains from the same sample are listed, as sequenced in a study of a mutant IDH1 vaccine in newly diagnosed glioma. Time point defined: week 11, during vaccination. Mutant IDH1 20-mer peptide, at 300 ug, made up each vaccine dose, with topical imiquimod. These TCRs are of unknown antigen specificity. Sequenced by immunoSEQ multiplex PCR; TCRdb stores in-frame clones only, minus some. The sample comprises around 31,000 clones, approximately 78% of which are singletons, and about 24% rests with the top ten. This sample comprised PBMCs, obtained from a glioma patient whose treatment included an IDH1 peptide vaccine. These receptors were obtained from a man aged 25 to 40 with glioma.

This clone was recorded only once. The chain couples TRBV18 to TRBJ2-5; 9 bases agree with TRBD1. Germline assignment: CDR1 KGHSH and CDR2 LQKENI. The CDR3 contains 15 residues. The V gene end was trimmed by 3 bases and the J gene end by 0 bases; junction bases not matched to a gene: 2. CDR3 bases: TGTGCCAGCTCACCCGGACAGGGGAACCAAGAGACCCAGTACTTC. Translating gives CASSPGQGNQETQYF.

This clone was detected only once. V usage is TRBV7-2 and J usage is TRBJ2-7, with 12 nucleotides matching TRBD2. The V and J ends lost 5 bases and 2 bases, in that order; junction bases with no gene match: 13. This CDR3 is built from 18 residues. CDR1 SGHTA and CDR2 FQGNSA come from the germline V gene. CDR3 in amino acids: CASSTTRLAGVRPYEQYF. The DNA for the CDR3 is TGTGCCAGCAGCACAACTAGACTAGCGGGGGTTCGACCCTACGAGCAGTACTTC.

The chain links TRBV7-9 to TRBJ2-7, with D perhaps matching TRBD1 (6 bases). CDR1 is SEHNR, CDR2 FQNEAQ, per germline (reference sequence). V was cut by 4 bases and J by 4 bases, with 14 bases left in between. There are 14 residues in the CDR3. The CDR3 nucleotides read TGTGCCAGCAGCTCATTAGACAGGTTTTACGAGCAGTACTTC. It translates to CASSSLDRFYEQYF.

The rearrangement joins TRBV5-6 to TRBJ2-2; D gene uncertain. Germline CDR1 is SGHDT and CDR2 is YYEEEE. This CDR3 has 16 residues. Trimming removed 0 bases at V and 3 bases at J, with 12 bases between. CDR3 loop: CASSLGADPYTGELFF. The DNA of the CDR3 is TGTGCCAGCAGCTTGGGGGCGGATCCATACACCGGGGAGCTGTTTTTT.

As DNA, the CDR3 is TGTGCCAGCAGCCAAGGCAGGGTCGATTACTACGAGCAGTACTTC. This encodes CASSQGRVDYYEQYF. This chain joins TRBV14 and TRBJ2-7, with D perhaps TRBD1 (5 bases). Between the trimmed V and J ends, which lost 1 base and 3 bases, there was a span of 13 bases. CDR1 is SGHDN and CDR2 is FVKESK in the germline V gene. The CDR3 sequence is 15 residues long. Based on the CDR3 plus reference TRBV14 and TRBJ2-7, the full variable domain is EAGVTQFPSHSVIEKGQTVTLRCDPISGHDNLYWYRRVMGKEIKFLLHFVKESKQDESGMPNNRFLAERTGGTYSTLKVQPAELEDSGVYFCASSQGRVDYYEQYFGPGTRLTVT.

This chain links TRBV6-5 with TRBJ2-7, with D tentatively TRBD1 (6 bases). Trimming stripped 10 bases from V and 0 bases from J, with 13 bases between. Germline CDR1 reads MNHEY; CDR2 reads SVGAGI. The CDR3 sequence is 13 residues long. As DNA, the CDR3 is TGTGCCACTCGGACAGATAACTCCTACGAGCAGTACTTC. It specifies CATRTDNSYEQYF.

The rearrangement uses TRBV10-3 and TRBJ1-6; TRBD1 might be the D (5 bases). The CDR3 contains 13 residues. Trimming took off 6 bases at V and 8 bases at J, with 11 bases between the two ends. Per the germline V gene, CDR1 is ENHRY and CDR2 is SYGVKD. CDR3 protein: CAISRDADSPLHF. The CDR3 coding sequence is TGTGCCATCAGCCGGGACGCCGATTCACCCCTCCACTTT.

The chain recombines TRBV25-1 with TRBJ2-7, with 9 nucleotides matching TRBD1. There are 14 residues in the CDR3. The junction had 3 bases not matched to a gene; V was cut back by 3 bases and J by 3 bases. Germline lookup yields CDR1 MGHDK and CDR2 SYGVNS. For the CDR3, the DNA is TGTGCCAGCAGTGAGACAGGGGGTCTCTACGAGCAGTACTTC. Residues: CASSETGGLYEQYF.

The chain uses TRBV2 and TRBJ2-7, with TRBD2 matching 7 bases. Per germline, CDR1 SNHLY and CDR2 FYNNEI. The CDR3 totals 15 residues. V dropped 1 base and J dropped 3; count of bases not matched to a gene: 6. The CDR3 sequence is CASSEVSSGIYEQYF. The CDR3 region has the DNA TGTGCCAGCAGTGAAGTGTCTAGCGGAATCTACGAGCAGTACTTC.

The V gene is TRBV2, the J gene TRBJ1-3; D is possibly TRBD1 (5 bases). The CDR3 runs 18 residues. V was shortened by 5 bases and J by 2 bases, with 22 bases between the two germline ends. Germline CDR1 SNHLY, CDR2 FYNNEI. In DNA form, the CDR3 reads TGTGCCAGCAGTCGCCTAAGAAGATCCGGGGCGGCTGGAAACACCATATATTTT. Encoded protein: CASSRLRRSGAAGNTIYF.

The chain recombines TRBV9 with TRBJ1-1; D gene uncertain. The CDR3 sequence is 14 residues long. Germline V gene sequence: CDR1 SGDLS, CDR2 YYNGEE. The V gene lost 6 bases and the J gene lost 0 bases, with 12 bases spanning the gap. The CDR3 spells CASTRGLMNTEAFF. The DNA of the CDR3 is TGTGCCAGCACCCGCGGGCTTATGAACACTGAAGCTTTCTTT.

V gene TRBV30 combines with J gene TRBJ1-1; the match to TRBD1 covers 9 bases. Losses at the gene ends were 5 bases for V and 5 bases for J; bases not matched to a gene: 12. This CDR3 has 15 amino acids. The germline V gene has CDR1 GTSNPN and CDR2 SVGIG (reference sequence). CDR3 nucleotide sequence: TGTGCCTGGCATCCGGGACAGGGATCGTGGACTGAAGCTTTCTTT. It encodes CAWHPGQGSWTEAFF.

J is TRBJ2-5 and V is TRBV27, with D perhaps TRBD1 (6 bases). V shed 5 bases and J shed 5 bases, with 21 bases lying between them. CDR3 length equals 16 residues. Germline V gene data show CDR1 as MNHEY and CDR2 as SMNVEV (reference sequence). The CDR3 loop reads CASSIRRTSGDETQYF. DNA for the CDR3: TGTGCCAGCAGTATTAGGAGGACCTCAGGGGACGAGACCCAGTACTTC.

The chain links TRBV7-2 to TRBJ2-7, with 12 bases that match TRBD1. The CDR3 runs 14 residues. Germline values: CDR1 SGHTA, CDR2 FQGNSA. J gave up 4 bases and V 6 bases, and 4 bases lay outside the gene matches. The CDR3: CASRSGQGAYEQYF. The DNA for the CDR3 is TGTGCCAGCAGATCGGGACAGGGGGCGTACGAGCAGTACTTC.